This T cell receptor (beta chain) was obtained from a study of blood T cell repertoires in COVID-19. Study details: There were acute and convalescent COVID-19 samples, and they came from the United States, Italy and Spain. Sample material is recorded as cDNA or gDNA derived from T cells, B-cell-depleted T cells, or PBMCs.

This CDR3 has 14 residues. Germline V CDR1 and CDR2: GTSNPN, SVGIG (reference sequence). Trimming took 2 bases from V and 10 from J, leaving 15 bases between them. Some clones are missing from TCRdb's copy, which holds only in-frame ones; the method was immunoSEQ multiplex PCR. The profile covers nearly 55,000 clones, with more than 60% appearing a single time and around 14% taken by the ten largest. The origin of this receptor is a human donor with active or convalescent COVID-19. The donor label of this sample is uncertain. The chain couples TRBV30 to TRBJ1-6; tentatively, D is TRBD1 (5 bases). The sample consisted of peripheral blood. The DNA of the CDR3 is TGTGCCTGGAGTATTCGGGGGACGGGGTCACCCCTCCACTTT. It is translated as CAWSIRGTGSPLHF.